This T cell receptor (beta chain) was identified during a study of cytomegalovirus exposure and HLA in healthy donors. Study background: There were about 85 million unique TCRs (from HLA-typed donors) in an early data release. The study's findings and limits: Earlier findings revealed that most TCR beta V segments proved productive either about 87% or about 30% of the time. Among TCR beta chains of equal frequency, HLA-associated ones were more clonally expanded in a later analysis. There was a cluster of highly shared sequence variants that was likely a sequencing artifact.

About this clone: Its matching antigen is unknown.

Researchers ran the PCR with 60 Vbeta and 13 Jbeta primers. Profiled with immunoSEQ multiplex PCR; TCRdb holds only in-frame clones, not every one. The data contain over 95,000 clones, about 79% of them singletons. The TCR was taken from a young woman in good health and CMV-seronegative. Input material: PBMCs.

The DNA of the CDR3 is TGTGCCAGCAGCTTCGGACAGTCTTACGAGCAGTACTTC. As protein: CASSFGQSYEQYF. The chain employs TRBV11-2 and TRBJ2-7, with a possible D match to TRBD1 (6 bases). Germline values: CDR1 SGHAT, CDR2 FQNNGV. V was pared by 3 bases and J by 4 bases, with 10 bases between. The CDR3 is made up of 13 amino acids. The full variable domain, with the rest looked up from reference TRBV11-2 and TRBJ2-7, is EAGVAQSPRYKIIEKRQSVAFWCNPISGHATLYWYQQILGQGPKLLIQFQNNGVVDDSQLPKDRFSAERLKGVDSTLKIQPAKLEDSAVYLCASSFGQSYEQYFGPGTRLTVT.